This passage covers 29 T cell receptor beta chains from one sample sequenced in a study of shared clonotypes between healthy human individuals. This table comes from immunoSEQ multiplex PCR, and its TCRdb copy is limited to in-frame clones, with some not included. The sample comprises roughly 2 million clones, about 94% of which are singletons, and around 0.13% rests with the top ten. The sequenced sample was naive CD4+ T cells sorted from blood. Regarding subset: CD45RA+ positively selected. Receptors were obtained from a man aged 18 to 35 in good health.

The rearrangement uses TRBV6-6 and TRBJ1-2, with D possibly TRBD1 on 6 matching bases. Trimming cost V 0 bases and J 3 bases, with 14 bases left between them. The CDR3 consists of 16 residues. The germline CDR1 and CDR2 sequences are MNHNY and SVGAGI (reference sequence). This chain's CDR3 is CASSYSGGAFHYGYTF. CDR3 coding DNA: TGTGCCAGCAGTTACTCGGGGGGCGCATTTCACTATGGCTACACCTTC.

The V gene is TRBV30, the J gene TRBJ2-3, with 10 bases lining up with TRBD2. V gave up 3 bases and J gave up 9 bases; unmatched junction bases: 9. The CDR3 contains 14 residues. Per the germline V gene, CDR1 is GTSNPN and CDR2 is SVGIG (reference sequence). This CDR3 reads CAWSPGTSDETQYF. CDR3 sequence (DNA): TGTGCCTGGAGCCCCGGGACTAGCGACGAAACGCAGTATTTT.

This chain uses TRBV5-1 with TRBJ1-1, with D possibly being TRBD1 (6 bases). Between the trimmed V and J ends, which lost 4 bases and 4 bases, there was a span of 11 bases. CDR1 is SGHRS and CDR2 is YFSETQ in the germline V gene. The CDR3 loop spans 13 amino acids. DNA of the CDR3: TGCGCCAGCAGCCTACAGGGCGCCACTGAAGCTTTCTTT. Protein sequence: CASSLQGATEAFF.

The chain has TRBV30 and TRBJ2-5, with unresolved D. Trimming shortened V by 0 bases and J by 2 bases, and 7 bases separated the two germline ends. The CDR3 covers 13 residues. The germline V gene encodes CDR1 GTSNPN and CDR2 SVGIG (reference sequence). In DNA, the CDR3 is TGTGCCTGGAGTGTTAGTATACAAGAGACCCAGTACTTC. This gives the protein CAWSVSIQETQYF.

The chain is built from TRBV5-6 and TRBJ2-7; D is ambiguous. V lost 4 bases and J lost 3, with 14 bases in between. CDR3 length: 14 amino acids. Germline lookup yields CDR1 SGHDT and CDR2 YYEEEE. The CDR3 spells CASSPWPGLYEQYF. CDR3 DNA sequence: TGTGCCAGCAGCCCGTGGCCTGGCCTCTACGAGCAGTACTTC.

V and J are TRBV19 and TRBJ1-4, with 9 bases that match TRBD1. CDR1 and CDR2 (germline): LNHDA, SQIVND (reference sequence). The CDR3 has 15 amino acids. The V and J ends lost 7 bases and 8 bases, in that order; junction bases with no gene match: 11. The CDR3 region is CASNPHRGPGEKLFF. CDR3 DNA: TGTGCCAGTAATCCTCACAGGGGGCCTGGGGAAAAACTGTTTTTT.

Worth noting for this clone: This same CDR3 is encoded by further DNA sequences in the sample. The chain is built from TRBV30 and TRBJ2-2; 9 nucleotides line up with TRBD1. The CDR3 is 15 amino acids. V dropped 0 bases and J dropped 2; count of bases not matched to a gene: 1. In germline, CDR1 is GTSNPN, CDR2 SVGIG (reference sequence). The CDR3 bases are TGTGCCTGGAGTGTGGGACAGGGTAACACCGGGGAGCTGTTTTTT. Its translation is CAWSVGQGNTGELFF.

V is TRBV18 and J is TRBJ1-5; no clear D. The germline V gene encodes CDR1 KGHSH and CDR2 LQKENI. With 2 bases removed from V and 6 bases from J, the gap between germline ends came to 8 bases. This CDR3 has 13 residues. In DNA form, the CDR3 reads TGTGCCAGCTCACCAGGCCCCGCTCAGCCCCAGCATTTT. It encodes CASSPGPAQPQHF.

Note on this clone: The identical CDR3 is also encoded by other nucleotide sequences in the sample. The rearrangement uses TRBV11-2 and TRBJ2-1; D may be TRBD1 (5 bases). Per germline, CDR1 SGHAT and CDR2 FQNNGV. The V gene lost 5 bases and the J gene lost 0 bases, with 14 bases spanning the gap. The CDR3 consists of 16 residues. CDR3 protein: CASSLGGASSYNEQFF. As DNA, the CDR3 is TGTGCCAGCAGCCTGGGTGGGGCGAGCTCCTACAATGAGCAGTTCTTC.

The chain links TRBV7-9 to TRBJ2-1, with 8 nucleotides matching TRBD2. After removal of 3 bases from V and 8 bases from J, the junction contained 9 bases not matched to a gene. Germline V CDR1 and CDR2: SEHNR, FQNEAQ (reference sequence). The CDR3 has 15 amino acids. The CDR3 DNA reads TGTGCCAGCAGCTTGGCGGGAGGCCTTCTCCATGAGCAGTTCTTC. This gives the protein CASSLAGGLLHEQFF.

The chain couples TRBV30 to TRBJ1-6; weak D call: TRBD1 (6 bases). Trimming left V 2 bases short and J 9 bases short, with 11 bases between. The germline V gene has CDR1 GTSNPN and CDR2 SVGIG (reference sequence). This CDR3 has 13 amino acids. Written as DNA, the CDR3 is TGTGCCTGGAGTACAGGGACGGGTTCACCCCTCCACTTT. Translation gives CAWSTGTGSPLHF.

The chain has TRBV28 and TRBJ2-5; D might be TRBD2 (7 bases). Germline V gene data show CDR1 as MDHEN and CDR2 as SYDVKM. Trimming stripped 7 bases from V and 3 bases from J, with 9 bases between. The CDR3 is made up of 12 amino acids. CDR3 sequence: CASTGGEETQYF. CDR3 sequence (DNA): TGTGCCAGCACGGGGGGCGAAGAGACCCAGTACTTC.

The chain employs TRBV5-6 and TRBJ2-7; TRBD1 aligns across 9 bases. V was pared by 4 bases and J by 5 bases, with 7 bases of the junction left unmatched. Germline CDR1 reads SGHDT; CDR2 reads YYEEEE. The CDR3 has 14 amino acids. CDR3 coding DNA: TGTGCCAGCAGCCCGGACAGGGGTGGCCACGAGCAGTACTTC. Its translation: CASSPDRGGHEQYF.

This chain links TRBV10-3 with TRBJ1-1, with no clear D. The CDR3 runs 13 residues. CDR1 ENHRY and CDR2 SYGVKD come from the germline V gene. Trimming removed 8 bases at V and 5 bases at J, with 15 bases between. CDR3 nucleotides: TGTGCCATCTCCCTCTCCGCCGAAACTGAAGCTTTCTTT. As protein: CAISLSAETEAFF.

The chain recombines TRBV5-1 with TRBJ2-2, with 12 bases fitting TRBD2. The V segment lost 0 bases and the J segment 4 bases; nucleotides outside the gene matches: 1. The CDR3 is 16 residues long. Germline CDR1 SGHRS, CDR2 YFSETQ. This CDR3 is CASSLGLAGVTGELFF. In nucleotides, the CDR3 is TGCGCCAGCAGCTTGGGACTAGCGGGAGTCACCGGGGAGCTGTTTTTT.

This chain's CDR3 is CAWIQRDTEAFF. The CDR3, as DNA: TGTGCCTGGATCCAGAGAGACACTGAAGCTTTCTTT. The chain joins TRBV30 to TRBJ1-1; D is undetermined. Germline CDR1 is GTSNPN and CDR2 is SVGIG (reference sequence). The CDR3 loop spans 12 amino acids. V lost 4 bases, J lost 3 bases, and 9 bases lay in between.

The chain carries TRBV28 and TRBJ1-5; tentative D call: TRBD1 (5 bases). CDR3 size: 16 residues. Deletions cut 6 bases from V and 4 bases from J, with 19 bases between. Germline values: CDR1 MDHEN, CDR2 SYDVKM. CDR3 sequence (DNA): TGTGCCAGCAGAGTCGGCGGGGGGTCCCCTAATCAGCCCCAGCATTTT. It encodes CASRVGGGSPNQPQHF.

This sequence joins TRBV28 and TRBJ1-1; D might be TRBD1 (6 bases). Per the germline V gene, CDR1 is MDHEN and CDR2 is SYDVKM. This CDR3 has 15 amino acids. V was cut by 4 bases and J by 2 bases, with 14 bases left in between. CDR3 loop: CASSWLGGINTEAFF. In DNA form, the CDR3 reads TGTGCCAGCAGTTGGTTGGGGGGCATCAACACTGAAGCTTTCTTT.

The genes are TRBV19 and TRBJ2-7; no definite D call. The ends were cut back, 0 bases at V and 0 bases at J, with 9 bases in the middle. Per germline, CDR1 LNHDA and CDR2 SQIVND (reference sequence). The CDR3 runs to 15 residues. The CDR3 DNA sequence: TGTGCCAGTAGTATAGACAGGAGCCGCTCCTACGAGCAGTACTTC. Translated: CASSIDRSRSYEQYF.

This chain connects TRBV6-1 to TRBJ2-7; 8 bases are shared with TRBD2. This CDR3 comprises 13 residues. CDR1 is MNHNS, CDR2 SASEGT, per germline. After removal of 6 bases from V and 4 bases from J, the junction contained 5 bases not matched to a gene. CDR3 sequence (DNA): TGTGCCAGCAGGATCAGCGGGGGTTACGAGCAGTACTTC. Its protein product is CASRISGGYEQYF.

CDR3 DNA sequence: TGCGCCAGCAGCCAGGTTCCGGGGGGCGAAAAACTGTTTTTT. Translation gives CASSQVPGGEKLFF. J is TRBJ1-4 and V is TRBV5-1; D is possibly TRBD1 (6 bases). Germline values: CDR1 SGHRS, CDR2 YFSETQ. The CDR3 has 14 residues. The germline V and J ends were trimmed by 4 bases and 8 bases, with 15 bases remaining between them.

This chain links TRBV18 with TRBJ2-7; TRBD1 aligns across 7 bases. The CDR3 extends over 13 amino acids. Germline trimming cut 2 bases from V and 3 bases from J; bases unmatched to any gene: 1. CDR1 and CDR2 (germline): KGHSH, LQKENI. The CDR3 protein is CASSPNRGYEQYF. The CDR3 bases are TGTGCCAGCTCACCAAACAGGGGCTACGAGCAGTACTTC.

The J gene is TRBJ1-5, the V gene TRBV2, with 8 bases matching TRBD1. The CDR3 is 14 amino acids. Germline V gives CDR1 SNHLY, CDR2 FYNNEI. V was clipped by 7 bases and J by 6 bases; unmatched bases: 8. CDR3 sequence reads: CASTLIGQGQPQHF. CDR3 DNA sequence: TGTGCCAGCACCCTGATAGGACAGGGTCAGCCCCAGCATTTT.

The CDR3 here is CASSTGSPYGYTF. The CDR3, as DNA: TGTGCCAGCTCAACAGGGTCCCCCTATGGCTACACCTTC. V usage is TRBV28 and J usage is TRBJ1-2; weak D call: TRBD1 (6 bases). The length of the CDR3 is 13 residues. Trimming cost V 8 bases and J 4 bases, with 14 bases left between them. CDR1 and CDR2 from the germline V gene are MDHEN and SYDVKM.

The chain has TRBV6-1 and TRBJ1-6; D might be TRBD1 (5 bases). The length of the CDR3 is 15 residues. The ends were cut back, 4 bases at V and 4 bases at J, with 11 bases in the middle. The germline V gene encodes CDR1 MNHNS and CDR2 SASEGT. The CDR3 sequence is CASSGGGIYNSPLHF. The CDR3 DNA follows: TGTGCCAGCAGTGGCGGGGGGATTTATAATTCACCCCTCCACTTT.

The chain joins TRBV7-2 to TRBJ2-7; D might be TRBD1 (6 bases). The CDR3 sequence is 15 residues long. The germline V and J ends were trimmed by 2 bases and 2 bases, with 13 bases remaining between them. In germline, CDR1 is SGHTA, CDR2 FQGNSA. The CDR3 nucleotides are TGTGCCAGCAGCTTATCGCGAGGGGGAGCCTACGAGCAGTACTTC. Translation: CASSLSRGGAYEQYF.

V and J are TRBV2 and TRBJ1-3; D is unresolved. The V gene's germline CDR1 is SNHLY and CDR2 FYNNEI. The CDR3 is made up of 14 amino acids. The germline V and J ends were trimmed by 8 bases and 6 bases, with 17 bases remaining between them. CDR3 region: CASLPGRVENTIYF. CDR3 bases: TGTGCCAGCCTCCCTGGGAGGGTCGAAAACACCATATATTTT.

CDR3 coding DNA: TGTGCCAGCAGTGGGGGACGGGCCTCTGGGGCCAACGTCCTGACTTTC. Translated, it gives CASSGGRASGANVLTF. This chain links TRBV28 with TRBJ2-6; D possibly uses TRBD1 or TRBD2 (5 bases each). Germline CDR1 and CDR2: MDHEN and SYDVKM. The CDR3 contains 16 residues. Trimming cost V 5 bases and J 0 bases, with 11 bases left between them.

The rearrangement links TRBV11-3 to TRBJ2-3, with a weak D call TRBD1 (6 bases). Germline loops: CDR1 SGHNT, CDR2 YENEEA. Trimming removed 1 base from V and 2 bases from J, with 10 bases in between. The CDR3 totals 15 residues. CDR3 region: CASSLAQGNTDTQYF. Written as DNA, the CDR3 is TGTGCCAGCAGCTTAGCCCAGGGGAACACAGATACGCAGTATTTT.